Listed below are T cell receptor beta chains from one sample, sequenced in a study of blood T cell repertoires in COVID-19. This table comes from immunoSEQ multiplex PCR, and its TCRdb copy is limited to in-frame clones, with some not included. The sample has roughly 100,000 clones, approximately 80% seen once. The sample was peripheral blood. The receptors here all came from a man in his 70s with acute or convalescent COVID-19. Both conserved end residues are part of each CDR3. The D gene is left open where the match is weak. Some rows have no size entry. The others give once, few or many, or a class for an expanded clone.

clone size: NA; V gene: TRBV6-5; J gene: TRBJ1-6; D gene: TRBD1; CDR3 protein: CASIGGQSNSPLHF; CDR3 DNA: TGTGCCAGCATCGGGGGACAGAGTAATTCACCCCTCCACTTT
clone size: NA; V gene: TRBV5-1; J gene: TRBJ2-3; D gene: NA; CDR3 protein: CASSLGQTSTDTQYF; CDR3 DNA: TGCGCCAGCAGCTTGGGGCAGACTAGCACAGATACGCAGTATTTT
clone size: NA; V gene: TRBV6-1; J gene: TRBJ1-1; D gene: NA; CDR3 protein: CASIDPARGLPNTEAFF; CDR3 DNA: TGTGCCAGCATTGACCCTGCGCGGGGACTCCCGAACACTGAAGCTTTCTTT
clone size: NA; V gene: TRBV20-1; J gene: TRBJ2-2; D gene: TRBD2; CDR3 protein: CSASPARLAGTGELFF; CDR3 DNA: TGCAGTGCTAGTCCGGCGCGGCTAGCGGGCACCGGGGAGCTGTTTTTT
clone size: NA; V gene: TRBV18; J gene: TRBJ1-2; D gene: NA; CDR3 protein: CASSPPSVYGYTF; CDR3 DNA: TGTGCCAGCTCACCACCATCGGTCTATGGCTACACCTTC
clone size: NA; V gene: TRBV28; J gene: TRBJ2-7; D gene: NA; CDR3 protein: CASSPGQRSYEQYF; CDR3 DNA: TGTGCCAGCAGCCCGGGACAAAGGAGCTACGAGCAGTACTTC
clone size: NA; V gene: TRBV7-2; J gene: TRBJ2-2; D gene: TRBD2; CDR3 protein: CASSASGSDTGELFF; CDR3 DNA: TGTGCCAGCAGCGCTAGCGGGAGCGACACCGGGGAGCTGTTTTTT
clone size: few; V gene: TRBV6-6; J gene: TRBJ1-5; D gene: NA; CDR3 protein: CASLKHRDSNQPQHF; CDR3 DNA: TGTGCCAGCCTAAAACACAGGGATAGCAATCAGCCCCAGCATTTT
clone size: once; V gene: TRBV5-1; J gene: TRBJ2-3; D gene: TRBD2; CDR3 protein: CASSYLAGGSTDTQYF; CDR3 DNA: TGCGCCAGCAGCTACCTAGCGGGGGGGAGCACAGATACGCAGTATTTT
clone size: NA; V gene: TRBV7-8; J gene: TRBJ1-6; D gene: TRBD1; CDR3 protein: CASSLRDRGGNSPLHF; CDR3 DNA: TGTGCCAGCAGCTTACGGGACAGGGGCGGAAATTCACCCCTCCACTTT
clone size: few; V gene: TRBV7-3; J gene: TRBJ2-5; D gene: NA; CDR3 protein: CASSLIGGGAQYF; CDR3 DNA: TGTGCCAGCAGCTTAATTGGCGGAGGGGCCCAGTACTTC
clone size: NA; V gene: TRBV5-5; J gene: TRBJ1-3; D gene: NA; CDR3 protein: CASSLTRGFSGNTIYF; CDR3 DNA: TGTGCCAGCAGCTTGACGCGGGGTTTCTCTGGAAACACCATATATTTT
clone size: NA; V gene: TRBV10-3; J gene: TRBJ1-1; D gene: NA; CDR3 protein: CAISLTEMNTEAFF; CDR3 DNA: TGTGCCATCAGCCTGACAGAAATGAACACTGAAGCTTTCTTT
clone size: NA; V gene: TRBV30; J gene: TRBJ1-5; D gene: NA; CDR3 protein: CAWSVQWNQPQHF; CDR3 DNA: TGTGCCTGGAGTGTACAGTGGAATCAGCCCCAGCATTTT
clone size: NA; V gene: TRBV27; J gene: TRBJ1-2; D gene: TRBD1; CDR3 protein: CASRSGQGAWGYTF; CDR3 DNA: TGTGCCAGCAGGAGCGGACAGGGGGCTTGGGGCTACACCTTC
clone size: NA; V gene: TRBV5-1; J gene: TRBJ1-1; D gene: NA; CDR3 protein: CASSLVAGPNTEAFF; CDR3 DNA: TGCGCCAGCAGCTTGGTGGCAGGGCCGAACACTGAAGCTTTCTTT
clone size: NA; V gene: TRBV28; J gene: TRBJ1-2; D gene: TRBD1; CDR3 protein: CASYEGAGYTF; CDR3 DNA: TGTGCCAGCTATGAGGGGGCTGGCTACACCTTC
clone size: NA; V gene: TRBV6-5; J gene: TRBJ1-6; D gene: NA; CDR3 protein: CASRGGGTNSPLHF; CDR3 DNA: TGTGCCAGCAGGGGCGGGGGCACTAATTCACCCCTCCACTTT
clone size: NA; V gene: TRBV18; J gene: TRBJ1-1; D gene: TRBD1; CDR3 protein: CASSSGQGTVEAFF; CDR3 DNA: TGTGCCAGCTCATCTGGACAGGGCACGGTTGAAGCTTTCTTT
clone size: NA; V gene: TRBV29-1; J gene: TRBJ1-3; D gene: NA; CDR3 protein: CSVEKQDSGNTIYF; CDR3 DNA: TGCAGCGTTGAAAAACAAGACTCTGGAAACACCATATATTTT
clone size: few; V gene: TRBV28; J gene: TRBJ1-1; D gene: TRBD1; CDR3 protein: CASSLVGTVNTEAFF; CDR3 DNA: TGTGCCAGCAGTTTAGTTGGGACAGTGAACACTGAAGCTTTCTTT
clone size: NA; V gene: TRBV30; J gene: TRBJ1-3; D gene: NA; CDR3 protein: CAYNPRGNTIYF; CDR3 DNA: TGTGCCTACAACCCCAGGGGAAACACCATATATTTT
clone size: NA; V gene: TRBV4-3; J gene: TRBJ1-2; D gene: TRBD1; CDR3 protein: CASSHGQGNYGYTF; CDR3 DNA: TGCGCCAGCAGCCACGGACAGGGCAACTATGGCTACACCTTC
clone size: NA; V gene: TRBV5-1; J gene: TRBJ1-3; D gene: TRBD1; CDR3 protein: CASSPTGDTIYF; CDR3 DNA: TGCGCCAGCAGCCCGACAGGGGACACCATATATTTT
clone size: NA; V gene: TRBV9; J gene: TRBJ1-1; D gene: NA; CDR3 protein: CASSVGNTGIEAFF; CDR3 DNA: TGTGCCAGCAGCGTAGGGAATACAGGGATTGAAGCTTTCTTT
clone size: once; V gene: TRBV6-1; J gene: TRBJ2-1; D gene: TRBD2; CDR3 protein: CASSDLRGVPNEQFF; CDR3 DNA: TGTGCCAGCAGTGACCTGCGGGGGGTGCCCAATGAGCAGTTCTTC
clone size: few; V gene: TRBV7-2; J gene: TRBJ1-6; D gene: TRBD1; CDR3 protein: CASSSATGNNSPLHF; CDR3 DNA: TGTGCCAGCAGCTCGGCGACAGGGAACAATTCACCCCTCCACTTT
clone size: few; V gene: TRBV7-6; J gene: TRBJ2-7; D gene: TRBD1; CDR3 protein: CASSPTDRATYEQYF; CDR3 DNA: TGTGCCAGCAGCCCGACCGACAGGGCAACCTACGAGCAGTACTTC
clone size: NA; V gene: TRBV5-4; J gene: TRBJ1-2; D gene: TRBD1; CDR3 protein: CASSPGGANYGYTF; CDR3 DNA: TGTGCCAGCAGCCCAGGGGGCGCAAACTATGGCTACACCTTC
clone size: once; V gene: TRBV30; J gene: TRBJ2-1; D gene: NA; CDR3 protein: CAWSVSLGPAGNEQFF; CDR3 DNA: TGTGCCTGGAGTGTGAGTTTAGGCCCAGCGGGCAATGAGCAGTTCTTC
clone size: NA; V gene: TRBV27; J gene: TRBJ2-1; D gene: TRBD1; CDR3 protein: CASSTPGTGYNEQFF; CDR3 DNA: TGTGCCAGCAGTACCCCCGGGACAGGCTACAATGAGCAGTTCTTC
clone size: NA; V gene: TRBV5-1; J gene: TRBJ1-1; D gene: NA; CDR3 protein: CASSTGSTEAFF; CDR3 DNA: TGCGCCAGCAGCACGGGGAGCACTGAAGCTTTCTTT
clone size: few; V gene: TRBV27; J gene: TRBJ1-5; D gene: NA; CDR3 protein: CASSLFQGRGNQPQHF; CDR3 DNA: TGTGCCAGCAGTCTTTTCCAAGGACGGGGAAATCAGCCCCAGCATTTT
clone size: once; V gene: TRBV19; J gene: TRBJ1-2; D gene: NA; CDR3 protein: CASSRGGARKRTNYGYTF; CDR3 DNA: TGTGCCAGTAGTAGAGGGGGTGCGAGGAAACGAACTAACTATGGCTACACCTTC
clone size: once; V gene: TRBV9; J gene: TRBJ2-7; D gene: TRBD2; CDR3 protein: CASSVEEIAGNSYEQYF; CDR3 DNA: TGTGCCAGCAGCGTAGAAGAAATAGCGGGAAACTCCTACGAGCAGTACTTC
clone size: NA; V gene: TRBV2; J gene: TRBJ2-1; D gene: TRBD1; CDR3 protein: CASRVGTGHNNEQFF; CDR3 DNA: TGTGCCAGCAGAGTCGGGACAGGGCATAACAATGAGCAGTTCTTC
clone size: NA; V gene: TRBV7-2; J gene: TRBJ1-3; D gene: TRBD1; CDR3 protein: CASSFQGAPGNTIYF; CDR3 DNA: TGTGCCAGCAGCTTTCAGGGGGCTCCTGGAAACACCATATATTTT
clone size: NA; V gene: TRBV30; J gene: TRBJ2-1; D gene: TRBD2; CDR3 protein: CAWAGGSYNEQFF; CDR3 DNA: TGTGCCTGGGCGGGAGGCTCCTACAATGAGCAGTTCTTC
clone size: NA; V gene: TRBV3-1/TRBV3-2; J gene: TRBJ1-3; D gene: NA; CDR3 protein: CASSARGRGNTIYF; CDR3 DNA: TGTGCCAGCAGCGCCAGGGGACGGGGAAACACCATATATTTT
clone size: few; V gene: TRBV6-5; J gene: TRBJ2-7; D gene: NA; CDR3 protein: CASSPGVGSAEQYF; CDR3 DNA: TGTGCCAGCAGCCCGGGGGTGGGATCCGCCGAGCAGTACTTC
clone size: NA; V gene: TRBV6-6; J gene: TRBJ1-4; D gene: NA; CDR3 protein: CASSSQGATNEKLFF; CDR3 DNA: TGTGCCAGCAGTTCTCAGGGTGCAACTAATGAAAAACTGTTTTTT
clone size: NA; V gene: TRBV6-2/TRBV6-3; J gene: TRBJ1-2; D gene: NA; CDR3 protein: CASSYSQGLYTF; CDR3 DNA: TGTGCCAGCAGTTACTCGCAGGGGCTCTACACCTTC
clone size: NA; V gene: TRBV11-2; J gene: TRBJ2-3; D gene: NA; CDR3 protein: CASSTWRDSTQYF; CDR3 DNA: TGTGCCAGCAGCACGTGGCGGGACTCTACGCAGTATTTT
clone size: many; V gene: TRBV6-5; J gene: TRBJ2-7; D gene: TRBD1; CDR3 protein: CASLAPGQGNHEQYF; CDR3 DNA: TGTGCCAGCCTTGCACCGGGACAGGGGAACCACGAGCAGTACTTC
clone size: once; V gene: TRBV5-1; J gene: TRBJ1-1; D gene: NA; CDR3 protein: CASSLRQGYTEAFF; CDR3 DNA: TGCGCCAGCAGCTTGAGGCAGGGGTACACTGAAGCTTTCTTT
clone size: NA; V gene: TRBV30; J gene: TRBJ1-1; D gene: NA; CDR3 protein: CAWSRGWTEAFF; CDR3 DNA: TGTGCCTGGAGTCGGGGGTGGACTGAAGCTTTCTTT
clone size: once; V gene: TRBV20-1; J gene: TRBJ1-1; D gene: NA; CDR3 protein: CSPRRDTEAFF; CDR3 DNA: TGCAGTCCCCGGAGGGACACTGAAGCTTTCTTT
clone size: NA; V gene: TRBV3-1/TRBV3-2; J gene: TRBJ2-5; D gene: NA; CDR3 protein: CASSQDLGAPLAQYF; CDR3 DNA: TGTGCCAGCAGCCAAGATCTGGGAGCACCTTTGGCCCAGTACTTC
clone size: once; V gene: TRBV14; J gene: TRBJ2-3; D gene: NA; CDR3 protein: CASSQTEVQYF; CDR3 DNA: TGTGCCAGCAGCCAAACGGAGGTGCAGTATTTT
clone size: NA; V gene: TRBV28; J gene: TRBJ2-7; D gene: NA; CDR3 protein: CASLSPFPPEQYF; CDR3 DNA: TGTGCCAGTTTGTCTCCTTTCCCCCCCGAGCAGTACTTC
clone size: NA; V gene: TRBV3-1/TRBV3-2; J gene: TRBJ2-1; D gene: TRBD2; CDR3 protein: CASSPNTLAGGQPSFF; CDR3 DNA: TGTGCCAGCAGCCCAAATACCCTAGCGGGGGGCCAGCCGAGCTTCTTC
clone size: NA; V gene: TRBV7-8; J gene: TRBJ2-1; D gene: TRBD2; CDR3 protein: CASSRGGSYNEQFF; CDR3 DNA: TGTGCCAGCAGCCGGGGGGGATCCTACAATGAGCAGTTCTTC
clone size: once; V gene: TRBV12-3/TRBV12-4; J gene: TRBJ1-2; D gene: NA; CDR3 protein: CASSRVSGSGYTF; CDR3 DNA: TGTGCCAGCAGCCGAGTGTCGGGAAGTGGCTACACCTTC
clone size: NA; V gene: TRBV7-8; J gene: TRBJ2-2; D gene: NA; CDR3 protein: CASSLALFVTANTGELFF; CDR3 DNA: TGTGCCAGCAGCTTAGCGCTGTTTGTGACAGCTAACACCGGGGAGCTGTTTTTT
clone size: few; V gene: TRBV6-4; J gene: TRBJ2-2; D gene: NA; CDR3 protein: CASSVQGTNTGELFF; CDR3 DNA: TGTGCCAGCAGTGTCCAGGGGACCAACACCGGGGAGCTGTTTTTT
clone size: NA; V gene: TRBV6-5; J gene: TRBJ1-2; D gene: TRBD1; CDR3 protein: CASRREGAEGYTF; CDR3 DNA: TGTGCCAGCAGACGCGAGGGGGCGGAGGGCTACACCTTC